This record concerns one T cell receptor beta chain sequence. Its specificity is unknown. Patients aged 18 to 65 had newly diagnosed hyperthyroidism that had lasted under 2 months. Uncontrolled infection, other autoimmune disease, pregnancy or lactation barred patients from enrollment. The authors obtained PBMCs from roughly 9.7 ml of fresh peripheral blood. The data derive from a study of T cells in Graves' hyperthyroidism and ophthalmopathy. RNA transcripts yielded amplified TCR beta CDR3 regions. HTBI primers drove first-round RT-PCR of the TCR CDR3. TCRdb independently ran MiXCR on the multiplex PCR reads; one entry per CDR3 protein. The sample carries some 510,000 distinct CDR3 sequences, roughly 20% recorded once. Trimming removed 1 base at V and 4 bases at J, with 22 bases between. The germline gives CDR1 LGHDT, CDR2 YNNKEL (reference sequence). CDR3 size: 18 residues. Study observations and caveats: Most expanded thyroid clonotypes above 0.001 also appeared in blood.

The sequenced material came from blood. The chain links TRBV3-1 to TRBJ2-5; no reliable D call. This clonotype originated in a man aged 18 to 29 with Graves' hyperthyroidism. CDR3 residues: CASSQVGSVGSFLETQYF. CDR3 DNA sequence: TGTGCCAGCAGCCAAGTAGGAAGCGTCGGCAGTTTCCTAGAGACCCAGTACTTC.